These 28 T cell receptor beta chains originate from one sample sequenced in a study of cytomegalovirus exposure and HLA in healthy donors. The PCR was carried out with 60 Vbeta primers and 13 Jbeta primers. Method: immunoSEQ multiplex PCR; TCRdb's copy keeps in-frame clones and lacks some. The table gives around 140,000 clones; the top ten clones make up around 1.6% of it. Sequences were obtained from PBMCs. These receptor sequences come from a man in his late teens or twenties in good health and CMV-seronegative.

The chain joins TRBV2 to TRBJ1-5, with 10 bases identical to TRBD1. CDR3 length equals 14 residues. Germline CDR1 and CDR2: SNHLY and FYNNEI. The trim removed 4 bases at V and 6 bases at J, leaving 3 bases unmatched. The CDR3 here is CASSVTGGSQPQHF. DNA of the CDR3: TGTGCCAGCAGTGTGACAGGGGGCAGTCAGCCCCAGCATTTT.

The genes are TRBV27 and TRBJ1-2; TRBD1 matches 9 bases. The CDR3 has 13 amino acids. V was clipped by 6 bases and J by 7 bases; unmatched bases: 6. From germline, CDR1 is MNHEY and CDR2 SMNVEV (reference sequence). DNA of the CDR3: TGTGCCAGCAGCCCACAGGGGGCCGGTGGCTACACCTTC. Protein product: CASSPQGAGGYTF.

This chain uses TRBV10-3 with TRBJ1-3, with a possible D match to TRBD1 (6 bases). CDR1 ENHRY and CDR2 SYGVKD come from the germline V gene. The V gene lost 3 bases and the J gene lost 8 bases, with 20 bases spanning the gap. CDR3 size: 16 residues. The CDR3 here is CAISDPSRDRPYTIYF. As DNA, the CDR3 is TGTGCCATCAGTGACCCATCCAGAGACAGGCCATACACCATATATTTT.

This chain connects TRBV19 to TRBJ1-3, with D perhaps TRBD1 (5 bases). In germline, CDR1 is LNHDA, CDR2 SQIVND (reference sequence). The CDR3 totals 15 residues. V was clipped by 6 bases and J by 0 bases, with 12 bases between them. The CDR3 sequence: CASREQVFSGNTIYF. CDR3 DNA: TGTGCCAGTAGGGAACAGGTCTTCTCTGGAAACACCATATATTTT.

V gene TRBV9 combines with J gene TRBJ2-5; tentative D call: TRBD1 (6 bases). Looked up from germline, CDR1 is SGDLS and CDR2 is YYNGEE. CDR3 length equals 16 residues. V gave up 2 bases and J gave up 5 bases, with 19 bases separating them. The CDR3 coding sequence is TGTGCCAGCAGCGTGACCGCGACAGGTGAGGGGGAGACCCAGTACTTC. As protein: CASSVTATGEGETQYF.

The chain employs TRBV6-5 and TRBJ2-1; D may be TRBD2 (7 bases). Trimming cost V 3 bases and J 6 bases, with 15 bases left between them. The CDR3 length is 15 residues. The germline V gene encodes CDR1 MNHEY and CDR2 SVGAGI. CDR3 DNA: TGTGCCAGCAGTTATTTGGGGGGGGGCCGCAATGAGCAGTTCTTC. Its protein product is CASSYLGGGRNEQFF.

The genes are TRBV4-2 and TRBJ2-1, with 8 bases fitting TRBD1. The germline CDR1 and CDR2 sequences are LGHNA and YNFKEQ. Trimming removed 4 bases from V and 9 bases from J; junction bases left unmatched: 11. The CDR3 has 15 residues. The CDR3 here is CASSPAGGAGGEQFF. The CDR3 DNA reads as TGTGCCAGCAGCCCCGCAGGGGGCGCTGGGGGTGAGCAGTTCTTC.

The chain's CDR3 is CSVRQGEDYGYTF. For the CDR3, the DNA is TGCAGCGTCCGACAGGGAGAGGACTATGGCTACACCTTC. The chain has TRBV29-1 and TRBJ1-2, with 7 bases that match TRBD1. The CDR3 is made up of 13 amino acids. The germline V gene has CDR1 SQVTM and CDR2 ANQGSEA. Trimming took 6 bases from V and 3 from J; bases not matched to a gene: 7.

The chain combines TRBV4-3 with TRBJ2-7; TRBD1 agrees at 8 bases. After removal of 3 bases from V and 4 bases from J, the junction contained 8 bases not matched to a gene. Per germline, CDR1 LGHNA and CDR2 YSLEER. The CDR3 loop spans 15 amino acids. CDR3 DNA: TGCGCCAGCAGCCATGAAATGGGACAGGCTTACGAGCAGTACTTC. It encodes CASSHEMGQAYEQYF.

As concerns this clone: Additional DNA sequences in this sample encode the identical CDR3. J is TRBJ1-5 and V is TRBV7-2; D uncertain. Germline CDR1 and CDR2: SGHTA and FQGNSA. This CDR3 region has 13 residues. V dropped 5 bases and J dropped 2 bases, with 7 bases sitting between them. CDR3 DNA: TGTGCCAGCAGCCGCCAGGGCAATCAGCCCCAGCATTTT. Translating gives CASSRQGNQPQHF.

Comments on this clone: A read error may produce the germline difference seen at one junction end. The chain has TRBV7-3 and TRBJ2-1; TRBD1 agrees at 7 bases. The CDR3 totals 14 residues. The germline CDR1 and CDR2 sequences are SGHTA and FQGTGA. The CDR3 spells CASSVTGTANEQFF. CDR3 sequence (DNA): TGTGCCAGCAGCGTAACCGGGACAGCCAATGAGCAGTTCTTC.

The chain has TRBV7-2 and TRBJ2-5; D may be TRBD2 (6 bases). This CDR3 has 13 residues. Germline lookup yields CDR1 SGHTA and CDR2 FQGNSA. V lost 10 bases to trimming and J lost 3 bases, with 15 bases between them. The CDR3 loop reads CAIHIRGKETQYF. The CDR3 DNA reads TGTGCCATCCACATACGGGGGAAAGAGACCCAGTACTTC.

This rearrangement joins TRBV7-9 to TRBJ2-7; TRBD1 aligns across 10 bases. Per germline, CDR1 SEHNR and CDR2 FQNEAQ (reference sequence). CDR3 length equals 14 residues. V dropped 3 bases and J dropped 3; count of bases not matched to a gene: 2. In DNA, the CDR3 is TGTGCCAGCAGCTTCGGACAGGGGGACTACGAGCAGTACTTC. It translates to CASSFGQGDYEQYF.

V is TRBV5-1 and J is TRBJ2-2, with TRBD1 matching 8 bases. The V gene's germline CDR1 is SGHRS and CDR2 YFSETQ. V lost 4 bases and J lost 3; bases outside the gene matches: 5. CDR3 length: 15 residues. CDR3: CASSQTGVDTGELFF. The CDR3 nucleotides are TGCGCCAGCAGCCAGACAGGGGTCGACACCGGGGAGCTGTTTTTT.

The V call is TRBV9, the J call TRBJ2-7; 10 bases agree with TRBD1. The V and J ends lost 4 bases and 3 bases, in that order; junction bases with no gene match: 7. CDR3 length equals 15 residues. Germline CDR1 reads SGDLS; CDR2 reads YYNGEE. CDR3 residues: CASSPTRDRGYEQYF. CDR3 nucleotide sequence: TGTGCCAGCAGCCCTACACGGGACAGGGGCTACGAGCAGTACTTC.

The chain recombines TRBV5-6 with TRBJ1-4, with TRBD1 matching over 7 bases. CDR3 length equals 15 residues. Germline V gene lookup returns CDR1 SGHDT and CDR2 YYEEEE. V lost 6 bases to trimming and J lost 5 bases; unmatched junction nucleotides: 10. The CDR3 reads CASIKRGTANEKLFF. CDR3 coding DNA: TGTGCCAGCATTAAAAGGGGGACAGCAAATGAAAAACTGTTTTTT.

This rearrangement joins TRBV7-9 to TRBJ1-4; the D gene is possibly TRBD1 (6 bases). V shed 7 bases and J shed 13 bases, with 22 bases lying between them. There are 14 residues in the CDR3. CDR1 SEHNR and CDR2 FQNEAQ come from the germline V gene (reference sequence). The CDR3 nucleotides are TGTGCCAGCACCCACCCGGCAGACAGGCAGGGACTGTTTTTT. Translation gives CASTHPADRQGLFF.

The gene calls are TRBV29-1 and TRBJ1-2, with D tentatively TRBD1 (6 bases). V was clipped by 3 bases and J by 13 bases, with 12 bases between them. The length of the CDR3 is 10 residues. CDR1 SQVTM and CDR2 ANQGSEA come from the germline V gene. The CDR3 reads CSVDRGAGTF. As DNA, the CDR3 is TGCAGCGTTGATCGGGGGGCCGGCACCTTC.

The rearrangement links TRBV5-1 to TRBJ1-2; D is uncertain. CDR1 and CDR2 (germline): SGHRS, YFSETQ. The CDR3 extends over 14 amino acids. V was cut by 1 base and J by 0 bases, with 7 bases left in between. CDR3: CASSLTVSNYGYTF. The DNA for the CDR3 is TGCGCCAGCAGCTTGACAGTCTCTAACTATGGCTACACCTTC.

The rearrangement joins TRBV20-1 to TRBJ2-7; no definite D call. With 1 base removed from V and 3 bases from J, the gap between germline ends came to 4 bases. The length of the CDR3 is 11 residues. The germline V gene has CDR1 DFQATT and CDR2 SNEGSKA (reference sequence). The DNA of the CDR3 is TGCAGTGCTAGAGTAAACTACGAGCAGTACTTC. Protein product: CSARVNYEQYF.

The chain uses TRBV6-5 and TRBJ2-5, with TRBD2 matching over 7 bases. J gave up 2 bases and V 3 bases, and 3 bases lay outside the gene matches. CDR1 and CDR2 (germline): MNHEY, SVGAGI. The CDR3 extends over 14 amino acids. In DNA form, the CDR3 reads TGTGCCAGCAGTTATCAGCGGGGTCAAGAGACCCAGTACTTC. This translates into CASSYQRGQETQYF.

The CDR3 DNA follows: TGTGCCAGCTCTTGGACTCAAGAGACCCAGTACTTC. The encoded protein is CASSWTQETQYF. The chain uses TRBV18 and TRBJ2-5; perhaps TRBD2 as D (5 bases). The CDR3 length is 12 residues. V lost 6 bases and J lost 2, with 7 bases in between. Germline CDR1 and CDR2: KGHSH and LQKENI.

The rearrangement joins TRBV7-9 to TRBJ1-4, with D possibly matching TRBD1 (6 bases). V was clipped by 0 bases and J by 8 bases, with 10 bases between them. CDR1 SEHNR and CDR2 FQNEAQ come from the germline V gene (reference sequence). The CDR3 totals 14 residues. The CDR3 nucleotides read TGTGCCAGCAGCTTAGCGGGGGCCGGGGAAAAACTGTTTTTT. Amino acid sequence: CASSLAGAGEKLFF. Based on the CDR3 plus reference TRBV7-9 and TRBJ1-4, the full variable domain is DTGVSQNPRHKITKRGQNVTFRCDPISEHNRLYWYRQTLGQGPEFLTYFQNEAQLEKSRLLSDRFSAERPKGSFSTLEIQRTEQGDSAMYLCASSLAGAGEKLFFGSGTQLSVL.

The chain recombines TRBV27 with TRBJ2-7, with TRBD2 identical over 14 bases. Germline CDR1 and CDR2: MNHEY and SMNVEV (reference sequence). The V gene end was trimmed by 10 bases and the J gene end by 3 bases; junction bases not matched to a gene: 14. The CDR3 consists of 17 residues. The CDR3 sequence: CATPRGTSGSGYYEQYF. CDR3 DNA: TGTGCCACCCCACGGGGGACTAGCGGGAGTGGGTACTACGAGCAGTACTTC.

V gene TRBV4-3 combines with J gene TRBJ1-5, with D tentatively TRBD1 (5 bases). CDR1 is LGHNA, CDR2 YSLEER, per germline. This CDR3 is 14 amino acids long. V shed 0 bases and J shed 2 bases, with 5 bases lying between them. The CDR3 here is CASSQETGNQPQHF. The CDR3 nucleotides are TGCGCCAGCAGCCAAGAGACAGGCAATCAGCCCCAGCATTTT.

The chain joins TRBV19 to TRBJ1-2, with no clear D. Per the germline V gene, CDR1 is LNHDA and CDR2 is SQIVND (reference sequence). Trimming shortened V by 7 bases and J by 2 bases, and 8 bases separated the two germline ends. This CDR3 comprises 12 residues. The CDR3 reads CASNTNNYGYTF. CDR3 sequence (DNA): TGTGCCAGTAACACTAACAACTATGGCTACACCTTC.

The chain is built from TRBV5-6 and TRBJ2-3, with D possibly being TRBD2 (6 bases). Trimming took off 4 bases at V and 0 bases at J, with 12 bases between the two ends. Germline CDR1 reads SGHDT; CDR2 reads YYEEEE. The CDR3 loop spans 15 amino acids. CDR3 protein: CASSIRRGSTDTQYF. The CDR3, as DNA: TGTGCCAGCAGCATAAGGAGGGGAAGCACAGATACGCAGTATTTT.

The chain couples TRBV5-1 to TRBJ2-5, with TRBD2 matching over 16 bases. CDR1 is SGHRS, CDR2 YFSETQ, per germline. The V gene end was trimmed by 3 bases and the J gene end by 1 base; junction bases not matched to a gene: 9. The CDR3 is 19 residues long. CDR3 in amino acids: CASSYGTSGRATLQETQYF. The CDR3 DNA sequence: TGCGCCAGCAGCTACGGGACTAGCGGGAGGGCCACCCTCCAAGAGACCCAGTACTTC.